This T cell receptor (beta chain) is drawn from a study of blood T cell repertoires in COVID-19. Background on the study: Sites in the United States, Italy and Spain provided acute and convalescent COVID-19 samples. Nucleic acid was either cDNA or gDNA, and it came from T cells, B-cell-depleted T cells, or PBMCs.

In the original analysis: Researchers report that nucleated cell counts were estimated from reference gene primer amplification. Profiling relied on immunoSEQ multiplex PCR, and the TCRdb table lists in-frame clones only, not all of them. That table is the source of V, J and clone size, and D and trimming were worked out from the DNA. The sample consists of approximately 250,000 clones, approximately 80% of them appearing once. Trimming took 1 base from V and 5 from J, leaving 17 bases between them. The CDR3 extends over 16 amino acids. The germline gives CDR1 SGHVS, CDR2 FQNEAQ. The rearrangement links TRBV7-8 to TRBJ2-5, with D possibly TRBD1 on 6 matching bases. The sequence came from a human donor in a cohort sampled during active COVID-19. The material sequenced was peripheral blood. This chain's CDR3 is CASSLVGTGPAETQYF. Here the CDR3 DNA reads TGTGCCAGCAGCTTAGTGGGTACAGGGCCCGCCGAGACCCAGTACTTC.